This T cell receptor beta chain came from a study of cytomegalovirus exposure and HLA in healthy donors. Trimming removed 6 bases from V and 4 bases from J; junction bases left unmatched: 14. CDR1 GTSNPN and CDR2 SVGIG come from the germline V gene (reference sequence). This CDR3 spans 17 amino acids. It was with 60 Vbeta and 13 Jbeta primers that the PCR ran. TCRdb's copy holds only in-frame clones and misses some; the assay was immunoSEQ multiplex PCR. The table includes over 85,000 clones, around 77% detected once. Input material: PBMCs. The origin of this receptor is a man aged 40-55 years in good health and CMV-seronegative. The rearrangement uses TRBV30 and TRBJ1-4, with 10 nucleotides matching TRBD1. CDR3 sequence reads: CACTGQGITRVNEKLFF. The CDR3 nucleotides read TGTGCCTGTACGGGACAGGGGATAACTAGGGTTAATGAAAAACTGTTTTTT.